The 26 T cell receptor beta chains presented below share a single source sample, sequenced in a study of T-cell reconstitution after alpha-beta-depleted transplantation in children. Unique molecular identifiers were built into the TCRbeta library. Using its own MiXCR run on the PCR reads, TCRdb lists one record per CDR3 protein. The sample has fewer than 120,000 distinct CDR3 sequences, about 9.4% seen once. The input for sequencing was PBMCs from the stem cell graft donor, taken from the stem cell graft. Source of these receptors: a human donor who donated a stem cell graft to a child with acute lymphoblastic leukemia.

This CDR3 is CASSGDRTLTEAFF. The CDR3 nucleotides read TGTGCCAGCAGCGGGGACAGGACTTTGACTGAAGCTTTCTTT. V gene TRBV11-2 combines with J gene TRBJ1-1; TRBD1 agrees at 8 bases. This CDR3 spans 14 amino acids. V shed 5 bases and J 5 bases; nucleotides not matched to a gene: 7. CDR1 and CDR2 from the germline V gene are SGHAT and FQNNGV.

This clonotype appeared many times. V gene TRBV7-9 combines with J gene TRBJ1-4; 9 nucleotides agree with TRBD1. The CDR3 contains 18 residues. Germline CDR1 and CDR2: SEHNR and FQNEAQ (reference sequence). J lost 8 bases, V lost 5 bases, and 18 bases had no gene match. The CDR3 DNA reads TGTGCCAGCAGCCCACCCAAAACAAGAGACAGGGGGGGAGAAAAACTGTTTTTT. Its translation is CASSPPKTRDRGGEKLFF.

This clonotype was detected ten times or more. J is TRBJ2-5 and V is TRBV30; D gene ambiguous. CDR3 length equals 12 residues. The germline V gene has CDR1 GTSNPN and CDR2 SVGIG (reference sequence). Trimming took 1 base from V and 5 from J, leaving 8 bases between them. In DNA, the CDR3 is TGTGCCTGGAGTGAGTTCGGGGAGACCCAGTACTTC. Its translation: CAWSEFGETQYF.

This clonotype came up once. V is TRBV30 and J is TRBJ1-5; TRBD1 might be the D (5 bases). Trimming took off 4 bases at V and 2 bases at J, with 12 bases between the two ends. Germline V gene sequence: CDR1 GTSNPN, CDR2 SVGIG (reference sequence). There are 14 residues in the CDR3. The CDR3 is CAWTHGGGNQPQHF. In DNA form, the CDR3 reads TGTGCCTGGACCCATGGGGGAGGCAATCAGCCCCAGCATTTT. Drawing the rest from reference TRBV30 and TRBJ1-5, the complete variable domain is SQTIHQWPATLVQPVGSPLSLECTVEGTSNPNLYWYRQAAGRGLQLLFYSVGIGQISSEVPQNLSASRPQDRQFILSSKKLLLSDSGFYLCAWTHGGGNQPQHFGDGTRLSIL.

This clonotype has ten or more counts. The J gene is TRBJ2-1, the V gene TRBV29-1, with D perhaps matching TRBD1 (6 bases). There are 15 residues in the CDR3. Per the germline V gene, CDR1 is SQVTM and CDR2 is ANQGSEA. V dropped 0 bases and J dropped 0 bases, with 9 bases sitting between them. CDR3 DNA sequence: TGCAGCGTTGAAGATGAAGGGGGCTCCTACAATGAGCAGTTCTTC. Its protein product is CSVEDEGGSYNEQFF.

Details on this clonotype: This clone may be a read error of a much larger clone one base away. This chain uses TRBV5-1 with TRBJ2-5; the D gene is possibly TRBD2 (5 bases). V was pared by 0 bases and J by 4 bases, with 16 bases between. The CDR3 totals 16 residues. CDR1 and CDR2 from the germline V gene are SGHRS and YFSETQ. The CDR3 is CASSLEWRVGGETQYF. CDR3 in DNA: TGCGCCAGCAGCTTGGAGTGGCGGGTGGGTGGAGAGACCCAGTACTTC. Looking up the rest from reference TRBV5-1 and TRBJ2-5 gives the full variable domain: KAGVTQTPRYLIKTRGQQVTLSCSPISGHRSVSWYQQTPGQGLQFLFEYFSETQRNKGNFPGRFSGRQFSNSRSEMNVSTLELGDSALYLCASSLEWRVGGETQYFGPGTRLLVL.

This clonotype was detected ten times or more. The chain combines TRBV18 with TRBJ1-5; possibly TRBD1 for D (5 bases). The CDR3 covers 13 residues. Trimming took off 10 bases at V and 5 bases at J, with 15 bases between the two ends. The germline CDR1 and CDR2 sequences are KGHSH and LQKENI. The CDR3 here is CATSLGGDQPQHF. The DNA for the CDR3 is TGTGCCACCTCGCTCGGGGGGGATCAGCCCCAGCATTTT.

The table lists this clonotype with many counts. The chain carries TRBV5-1 and TRBJ2-2; D is undetermined. This CDR3 spans 16 amino acids. V dropped 4 bases and J dropped 0 bases, with 13 bases sitting between them. Germline lookup yields CDR1 SGHRS and CDR2 YFSETQ. CDR3 sequence reads: CASSGVGRSNTGELFF. The CDR3 coding sequence is TGCGCCAGCAGCGGGGTCGGACGGTCGAACACCGGGGAGCTGTTTTTT.

This clonotype was observed at least ten times. This sequence joins TRBV5-5 and TRBJ2-7; TRBD1 is a possible D gene (6 bases). The V end lost 1 base, the J end lost 5 bases, and 7 bases lay between the germline ends. This CDR3 is built from 12 residues. CDR1 is SGHKS, CDR2 YYEKEE, per germline (reference sequence). The CDR3 DNA is TGTGCCAGCAGCTTGTGGGACAACGAGCAGTACTTC. Translated: CASSLWDNEQYF.

Many counts were recorded for this clonotype. The CDR3 nucleotides are TGTGCCAGCAGTTTCCCGGGACTCCCAGCCTATTTT. Protein: CASSFPGLPAYF. This chain uses TRBV6-2 or TRBV6-3 with TRBJ2-3; maybe TRBD2 (6 bases). Trimming shortened V by 4 bases and J by 15 bases, and 17 bases separated the two germline ends. The CDR3 spans 12 residues. Germline-derived CDR1 and CDR2 are MNHEY and SVGEGT.

This clonotype was counted ten times or more. The chain has TRBV9 and TRBJ2-1; 15 nucleotides match TRBD2. The V gene's germline CDR1 is SGDLS and CDR2 YYNGEE. J lost 4 bases, V lost 4 bases, and 9 bases had no gene match. This CDR3 contains 18 residues. The CDR3 is CASSQGLAGGLGYNEQFF. The CDR3 DNA follows: TGTGCCAGCAGCCAGGGACTAGCGGGAGGATTGGGTTACAATGAGCAGTTCTTC.

This clonotype was counted at least ten times. This chain's CDR3 is CASSPRSTGEGSYEQYF. The DNA of the CDR3 is TGTGCCAGCTCACCACGGTCGACAGGGGAGGGCTCCTACGAGCAGTACTTC. The chain carries TRBV18 and TRBJ2-7, with D perhaps TRBD1 (8 bases). Germline V gene lookup returns CDR1 KGHSH and CDR2 LQKENI. The V end lost 1 base, the J end lost 0 bases, and 16 bases lay between the germline ends. This CDR3 spans 17 amino acids.

There are many counts of this clonotype. The chain carries TRBV4-3 and TRBJ2-7; D possibly corresponds to TRBD2 (7 bases). CDR1 is LGHNA and CDR2 is YSLEER in the germline V gene. V was cut by 1 base and J by 3 bases, with 13 bases left in between. This CDR3 comprises 15 residues. CDR3 protein: CASSQVGGAFYEQYF. CDR3 bases: TGCGCCAGCAGCCAAGTGGGGGGGGCATTCTACGAGCAGTACTTC.

The table lists this clonotype with many counts. The genes are TRBV7-2 and TRBJ2-2, with D possibly TRBD2 on 7 matching bases. V shed 2 bases and J shed 6 bases, with 16 bases lying between them. The CDR3 contains 16 residues. CDR1 and CDR2 from the germline V gene are SGHTA and FQGNSA. CDR3 loop: CASSLRGAAQPGELFF. The CDR3 nucleotides are TGTGCCAGCAGCTTACGGGGGGCAGCCCAACCCGGGGAGCTGTTTTTT.

In this sample, this clonotype turned up many times. This chain uses TRBV12-3 or TRBV12-4 with TRBJ2-7; D assignment may be TRBD1 or TRBD2 (5 bases each). The CDR3 has 14 residues. Trimming pared 6 bases from V and 2 bases from J, leaving 14 bases between. CDR3 in amino acids: CASSRGAQAYEQYF. The CDR3 bases are TGTGCCAGCAGCCGAGGGGCCCAGGCCTACGAGCAGTACTTC.

This chain connects TRBV5-1 to TRBJ2-1, with D possibly matching TRBD1 (6 bases). The CDR3 totals 16 residues. Trimming stripped 0 bases from V and 6 bases from J, with 16 bases between. Germline V gene lookup returns CDR1 SGHRS and CDR2 YFSETQ. Written as DNA, the CDR3 is TGCGCCAGCAGCTTGGTAGGGACAAAGCTGGGCAATGAGCAGTTCTTC. Translation gives CASSLVGTKLGNEQFF.

This clonotype was observed many times. This CDR3 is CSPIVPRGDYEQFF. CDR3 in DNA: TGCAGCCCCATAGTCCCGCGGGGGGACTATGAGCAGTTCTTC. The chain uses TRBV20-1 and TRBJ2-1; 8 bases map to TRBD2. CDR1 is DFQATT and CDR2 is SNEGSKA in the germline V gene (reference sequence). The CDR3 contains 14 residues.

This clonotype was observed at least ten times. The chain links TRBV20-1 to TRBJ1-5; perhaps TRBD1 as D (5 bases). Germline assignment: CDR1 DFQATT and CDR2 SNEGSKA (reference sequence). CDR3 length: 13 amino acids. V lost 5 bases and J lost 2, with 10 bases in between. In nucleotides, the CDR3 is TGCAGTGCTGTTAGGGACGGCAATCAGCCCCAGCATTTT. This sequence encodes CSAVRDGNQPQHF.

This clonotype was counted ten times or more. The chain carries TRBV20-1 and TRBJ2-7; TRBD1 agrees at 9 bases. V lost 3 bases, J lost 5 bases, and 8 bases stayed unmatched. This CDR3 has 14 amino acids. Germline lookup yields CDR1 DFQATT and CDR2 SNEGSKA (reference sequence). CDR3 residues: CSASTQGAHDEQYF. In DNA form, the CDR3 reads TGCAGTGCTAGCACACAGGGGGCGCACGACGAGCAGTACTTC.

This clonotype was observed at least ten times. This chain uses TRBV7-2 with TRBJ1-5; TRBD1 might be the D (6 bases). Between the trimmed V and J ends, which lost 0 bases and 7 bases, there was a span of 13 bases. The CDR3 runs to 15 residues. Germline loops: CDR1 SGHTA, CDR2 FQGNSA. The CDR3 is CASSLANREEQPQHF. CDR3 DNA sequence: TGTGCCAGCAGCTTAGCGAACAGGGAAGAACAGCCCCAGCATTTT. Drawing the rest from reference TRBV7-2 and TRBJ1-5, the complete variable domain is GAGVSQSPSNKVTEKGKDVELRCDPISGHTALYWYRQSLGQGLEFLIYFQGNSAPDKSGLPSDRFSAERTGGSVSTLTIQRTQQEDSAVYLCASSLANREEQPQHFGDGTRLSIL.

This clonotype came up a few times. This clone may be a read error of a much larger clone one base away. V gene TRBV6-1 combines with J gene TRBJ2-3; TRBD2 matches at 13 bases. Per germline, CDR1 MNHNS and CDR2 SASEGT. CDR3 size: 14 residues. V shed 8 bases, J shed 2 bases, and the junction held 1 base outside the gene matches. The chain's CDR3 is CASGLAGDTDTQYF. CDR3 nucleotide sequence: TGTGCCAGCGGACTAGCGGGGGACACAGATACGCAGTATTTT.

This clonotype was observed many times. The chain joins TRBV20-1 to TRBJ2-1; 8 bases agree with TRBD2. J was trimmed by 5 bases and V by 6 bases; bases with no gene match: 27. The CDR3 covers 20 residues. Per the germline V gene, CDR1 is DFQATT and CDR2 is SNEGSKA (reference sequence). CDR3 amino acids: CSAPVFPGLEGIKGHNEQFF. The CDR3 DNA is TGCAGTGCCCCGGTTTTTCCGGGACTAGAAGGGATAAAGGGTCACAATGAGCAGTTCTTC.

V gene TRBV6-2 or TRBV6-3 combines with J gene TRBJ2-1, with 12 nucleotides matching TRBD2. CDR1 is MNHEY and CDR2 is SVGEGT in the germline V gene. V was clipped by 6 bases and J by 6 bases; unmatched bases: 15. CDR3 size: 18 residues. CDR3 nucleotides: TGTGCCAGCAGCCCCACTTGGGCTAGCGGGAGGGCCATCAATGAGCAGTTCTTC. Its translation is CASSPTWASGRAINEQFF.

At least ten counts were recorded for this clonotype. V usage is TRBV5-1 and J usage is TRBJ2-7; the match to TRBD1 covers 7 bases. Germline-derived CDR1 and CDR2 are SGHRS and YFSETQ. The V and J ends lost 4 bases and 4 bases, in that order; junction bases with no gene match: 5. The CDR3 sequence is 13 residues long. In nucleotides, the CDR3 is TGCGCCAGCAGCCCGGACAGGACATACGAGCAGTACTTC. Translating it yields CASSPDRTYEQYF. Looking up the rest from reference TRBV5-1 and TRBJ2-7 gives the full variable domain: KAGVTQTPRYLIKTRGQQVTLSCSPISGHRSVSWYQQTPGQGLQFLFEYFSETQRNKGNFPGRFSGRQFSNSRSEMNVSTLELGDSALYLCASSPDRTYEQYFGPGTRLTVT.

This clonotype showed up many times. This chain links TRBV6-2 or TRBV6-3 with TRBJ1-5, with TRBD1 matching over 9 bases. CDR1 is MNHEY and CDR2 is SVGEGT in the germline V gene. The junction had 6 bases not matched to a gene; V was cut back by 6 bases and J by 0 bases. The length of the CDR3 is 16 residues. Written as DNA, the CDR3 is TGTGCCAGCAGCCACAGGGGGCTGGATAGCAATCAGCCCCAGCATTTT. Encoded protein: CASSHRGLDSNQPQHF.

In its sample, this clonotype was seen many times. This chain joins TRBV12-3 or TRBV12-4 and TRBJ1-4, with D unresolved. This CDR3 comprises 15 residues. The V gene lost 6 bases and the J gene lost 0 bases, with 11 bases spanning the gap. CDR3 sequence (DNA): TGTGCCAGCAGCCTGGCGTTTGCAACTAATGAAAAACTGTTTTTT. It encodes CASSLAFATNEKLFF.